Following are 32 T cell receptor beta chains from one sample sequenced in a study of blood T cells in healthy people across ages. For the second PCR, which ran for about 7 to 11 cycles, a sample-barcoded 5' primer and a J-beta primer mix were used. TCRdb re-derived calls from the 5' RACE reads in MiXCR, one entry per CDR3 protein. The sample yields about 1.8 million distinct CDR3 sequences, roughly 52% seen once. The sequenced sample was blood. The source of these receptors is a middle-aged woman in good health.

The J gene is TRBJ2-3, the V gene TRBV10-3, with D possibly matching TRBD2 (7 bases). Per the germline V gene, CDR1 is ENHRY and CDR2 is SYGVKD. V shed 10 bases and J shed 2 bases, with 13 bases lying between them. The CDR3 extends over 13 amino acids. In DNA, the CDR3 is TGTGCCACCAGCGGGGACATCACAGATACGCAGTATTTT. Amino acids: CATSGDITDTQYF.

The V call is TRBV7-9, the J call TRBJ2-7; a weak D match, TRBD2 (7 bases). The germline V gene has CDR1 SEHNR and CDR2 FQNEAQ (reference sequence). V dropped 5 bases and J dropped 7 bases, with 18 bases sitting between them. The CDR3 spans 14 residues. The CDR3 sequence is CASSRTGGDNEQYF. CDR3 DNA sequence: TGTGCCAGCAGCCGGACTGGGGGGGACAATGAGCAGTACTTC.

This clonotype appeared a few times. This rearrangement joins TRBV5-7 to TRBJ2-5, with D perhaps matching TRBD1 or TRBD2 (5 bases each). TRBV5-7 is an ORF, and what it does is uncertain. V was clipped by 1 base and J by 7 bases, with 20 bases between them. This CDR3 region has 16 residues. The CDR3 protein is CASSLPAGTRGWTQYF. The CDR3 bases are TGTGCCAGCAGCTTGCCCGCCGGGACCCGGGGATGGACCCAGTACTTC.

The sample holds a few counts of this clonotype. The V call is TRBV6-6, the J call TRBJ2-4; D is ambiguous. The CDR3 is made up of 12 amino acids. Germline V gives CDR1 MNHNY, CDR2 SVGAGI (reference sequence). Trimming removed 5 bases from V and 8 bases from J, with 10 bases in between. The CDR3 region is CASSLGKDIQYF. The CDR3 bases are TGTGCCAGCAGTCTTGGGAAGGACATTCAGTACTTC.

This clonotype occurred a few times. The gene calls are TRBV27 and TRBJ2-1, with 7 bases fitting TRBD1. The germline V gene encodes CDR1 MNHEY and CDR2 SMNVEV (reference sequence). J gave up 5 bases and V 6 bases, and 13 bases lay outside the gene matches. This CDR3 is built from 16 residues. CDR3 sequence: CASSFLTGEVNNEQFF. The CDR3 bases are TGTGCCAGCAGCTTTCTCACAGGGGAAGTTAACAATGAGCAGTTCTTC.

This sequence joins TRBV10-3 and TRBJ2-7, with a tentative D call TRBD1 (5 bases). The V and J ends lost 6 bases and 0 bases respectively, with 12 bases between them. The CDR3 length is 14 residues. Germline lookup yields CDR1 ENHRY and CDR2 SYGVKD. The CDR3 nucleotides are TGTGCCATCAGCGGACACCAGAGCTCCTACGAGCAGTACTTC. Amino acid sequence: CAISGHQSSYEQYF.

This clonotype was seen a single time. The chain joins TRBV24-1 to TRBJ2-7, with D perhaps TRBD2 (6 bases). The last part of the DNA fits TRBJ2-5 better; the J call may be wrong. Germline loops: CDR1 KGHDR, CDR2 SFDVKD. CDR3 size: 15 residues. The CDR3 region has the DNA TGTGCCACCAGTGATTCTCAGCCGGGGAGGGAGACCCAGTACTTC. Protein sequence: CATSDSQPGRETQYF.

This chain joins TRBV20-1 and TRBJ1-2; D is perhaps TRBD1 (6 bases). This CDR3 is built from 14 residues. Per germline, CDR1 DFQATT and CDR2 SNEGSKA (reference sequence). Trimming cost V 3 bases and J 7 bases, with 18 bases left between them. The CDR3 DNA reads TGCAGTGCTAGGTCGGCGCAGGGGTCTTTTGGCTACACCTTC. It encodes CSARSAQGSFGYTF.

DNA of the CDR3: TGTGCCAGCAGACGAGGACAGGCCTACTATGGCTACACCTTC. Protein product: CASRRGQAYYGYTF. J is TRBJ1-2 and V is TRBV28; 7 positions agree with TRBD1. The germline gives CDR1 MDHEN, CDR2 SYDVKM. The CDR3 is made up of 14 amino acids. V gave up 6 bases and J gave up 3 bases; unmatched junction bases: 7.

The genes are TRBV7-2 and TRBJ1-1, with 8 bases lining up with TRBD1. V was pared by 6 bases and J by 6 bases, with 9 bases of the junction left unmatched. CDR1 SGHTA and CDR2 FQGNSA come from the germline V gene. The CDR3 consists of 14 residues. CDR3 loop: CASSTDREFAEAFF. The CDR3 nucleotides read TGTGCCAGCAGTACGGACAGGGAATTCGCTGAAGCTTTCTTT.

In its sample, this clonotype was seen a few times. This chain links TRBV28 with TRBJ1-4, with TRBD1 matching over 7 bases. This CDR3 is built from 16 residues. V trimming: 2 bases; J trimming: 8 bases; junction bases outside the gene matches: 11. Germline V lookup: CDR1 MDHEN, CDR2 SYDVKM. In nucleotides, the CDR3 is TGTGCCAGCAGTTTACTACGACAGGGACGAACGGAAAAACTGTTTTTT. Translated, it gives CASSLLRQGRTEKLFF.

CDR3 residues: CASSDPAEEAFF. The CDR3 DNA reads as TGTGCCAGCTCTGACCCGGCGGAAGAAGCTTTCTTT. The rearrangement links TRBV18 to TRBJ1-1; D is unclear. In germline, CDR1 is KGHSH, CDR2 LQKENI. V shed 6 bases and J shed 8 bases, with 13 bases lying between them. CDR3 length equals 12 residues.

The sample holds a few counts of this clonotype. The chain employs TRBV15 and TRBJ2-5; 8 bases align to TRBD1. In germline, CDR1 is LNHNV, CDR2 YYDKDF (reference sequence). Losses at the gene ends were 8 bases for V and 2 bases for J; bases not matched to a gene: 7. The CDR3 is 14 residues long. Here the CDR3 DNA reads TGTGCCACCGAAACTACAGGGGGACAAGAGACCCAGTACTTC. Translation gives CATETTGGQETQYF.

V is TRBV4-2 and J is TRBJ2-5; D may be TRBD1 (6 bases). Germline V CDR1 and CDR2: LGHNA, YNFKEQ. V lost 0 bases to trimming and J lost 1 base, with 12 bases between them. This CDR3 comprises 16 residues. The CDR3 reads CASSQERQGPQETQYF. The CDR3 coding sequence is TGTGCCAGCAGCCAAGAAAGGCAGGGGCCCCAAGAGACCCAGTACTTC.

The V gene is TRBV18, the J gene TRBJ2-3; 8 bases line up with TRBD1. The CDR3 is made up of 15 amino acids. Germline V lookup: CDR1 KGHSH, CDR2 LQKENI. The ends lost 3 bases at V and 2 bases at J; junction bases unmatched: 4. The CDR3 DNA follows: TGTGCCAGCTCACCGATGCAGGGGGCCACAGATACGCAGTATTTT. It yields the protein CASSPMQGATDTQYF.

The J gene is TRBJ1-1, the V gene TRBV6-6; D not certain. The CDR3 contains 13 residues. V was pared by 5 bases and J by 4 bases, with 11 bases between. Germline loops: CDR1 MNHNY, CDR2 SVGAGI (reference sequence). The CDR3 bases are TGTGCCAGCAGTAACGACGAAGTCACTGAAGCTTTCTTT. Translating it yields CASSNDEVTEAFF.

This clonotype was observed a few times. J is TRBJ2-7 and V is TRBV14; 9 positions match TRBD1. Germline V gene lookup returns CDR1 SGHDN and CDR2 FVKESK. The CDR3 length is 14 residues. Trimming removed 0 bases from V and 4 bases from J; junction bases left unmatched: 1. CDR3 DNA: TGTGCCAGCAGCCAAGAGGGGACAGGGTACGAGCAGTACTTC. It codes for CASSQEGTGYEQYF.

This clonotype has more than one count but fewer than ten. The rearrangement links TRBV20-1 to TRBJ2-7; no reliable D call. The better agreement between TRBJ2-5 and the DNA end casts doubt on the J call. This CDR3 comprises 13 residues. The germline CDR1 and CDR2 sequences are DFQATT and SNEGSKA (reference sequence). CDR3 residues: CSARGTGAETQYF. The CDR3 DNA reads TGCAGTGCTAGAGGGACGGGCGCGGAGACCCAGTACTTC.

The chain employs TRBV2 and TRBJ2-5, with D maybe TRBD2 (5 bases). The germline V gene encodes CDR1 SNHLY and CDR2 FYNNEI. The CDR3 length is 13 residues. Trimming left V 7 bases short and J 5 bases short, with 14 bases between. The CDR3 reads CASTRLPRETQYF. CDR3 bases: TGTGCCAGCACCCGACTACCCAGGGAGACCCAGTACTTC.

This clonotype was observed a handful of times. The chain joins TRBV18 to TRBJ1-4, with a tentative D call TRBD1 (6 bases). Per the germline V gene, CDR1 is KGHSH and CDR2 is LQKENI. V gave up 1 base and J gave up 8 bases, with 11 bases separating them. This CDR3 contains 14 residues. CDR3 nucleotide sequence: TGTGCCAGCTCACCACGTAAGGGGGAAGAAAAACTGTTTTTT. Amino acids: CASSPRKGEEKLFF.

The rearrangement joins TRBV9 to TRBJ2-3, with D tentatively TRBD2 (5 bases). This CDR3 spans 14 amino acids. The V end was cut by 2 bases, the J end by 2 bases, with 9 bases between. The V gene's germline CDR1 is SGDLS and CDR2 YYNGEE. The CDR3 DNA sequence: TGTGCCAGCAGCGTTGAGGGATACACAGATACGCAGTATTTT. Its protein product is CASSVEGYTDTQYF.

Worth noting for this clonotype: At one boundary the junction diverges from the germline segment, which might be a read error. This chain joins TRBV7-9 and TRBJ2-1; D not certain. The CDR3 is made up of 11 amino acids. Germline V gene data show CDR1 as SEHNR and CDR2 as FQNEAQ (reference sequence). The CDR3, as DNA: TGTGCCAGCAGGAATGCCAATGAACAGTTCTTC. This translates into CASRNANEQFF.

V usage is TRBV13 and J usage is TRBJ2-5; no firm D call. The V end lost 5 bases, the J end lost 7 bases, and 17 bases lay between the germline ends. The CDR3 length is 14 residues. Germline V gives CDR1 PRHDT, CDR2 FYEKMQ (reference sequence). CDR3 nucleotide sequence: TGTGCCAGCAGCCACCCGGGCAACGCGGCGACCCAGTACTTC. Amino acids: CASSHPGNAATQYF.

This clonotype was counted between two and nine times. The V call is TRBV28, the J call TRBJ2-6; D gene ambiguous. The ends were cut back, 4 bases at V and 2 bases at J, with 15 bases in the middle. This CDR3 has 17 amino acids. Germline values: CDR1 MDHEN, CDR2 SYDVKM. CDR3 region: CASSSISLVAGANVLTF. In DNA form, the CDR3 reads TGTGCCAGCAGTTCTATATCCCTAGTAGCTGGGGCCAACGTCCTGACTTTC.

The chain couples TRBV20-1 to TRBJ2-4, with 11 bases that match TRBD1. Germline V gene lookup returns CDR1 DFQATT and CDR2 SNEGSKA (reference sequence). The CDR3 is 15 residues long. The V and J ends lost 4 bases and 3 bases, in that order; junction bases with no gene match: 5. DNA of the CDR3: TGCAGTGCTAAAGGGACAGGGGGAGGCAAAAACATTCAGTACTTC. Translated, it gives CSAKGTGGGKNIQYF.

The CDR3 nucleotides read TGTGCCAGCAAACCGGGACAGGGTCCCAATCAGCCCCAGCATTTT. As protein: CASKPGQGPNQPQHF. The rearrangement links TRBV27 to TRBJ1-5; TRBD1 agrees at 9 bases. Trimming cost V 7 bases and J 3 bases; bases outside gene matches: 7. The CDR3 has 15 amino acids. Germline V gene sequence: CDR1 MNHEY, CDR2 SMNVEV (reference sequence).

This clonotype was recorded a few times. The J gene is TRBJ2-3, the V gene TRBV20-1; 8 bases are shared with TRBD1. CDR1 and CDR2 (germline): DFQATT, SNEGSKA (reference sequence). V lost 1 base to trimming and J lost 3 bases; unmatched junction nucleotides: 3. The CDR3 runs 14 residues. CDR3 amino acids: CSARGTGRTDTQYF. As DNA, the CDR3 is TGCAGTGCTAGAGGGACAGGGAGAACAGATACGCAGTATTTT.

The chain joins TRBV4-2 to TRBJ2-4; 7 bases match TRBD1. This CDR3 spans 14 amino acids. Germline V gene sequence: CDR1 LGHNA, CDR2 YNFKEQ. J was trimmed by 1 base and V by 3 bases; bases with no gene match: 0. The CDR3 DNA reads as TGTGCCAGCAGCCACAGGGGGGCCAAAAACATTCAGTACTTC. Translation: CASSHRGAKNIQYF.

The chain couples TRBV28 to TRBJ1-2; 7 bases are shared with TRBD1. Looked up from germline, CDR1 is MDHEN and CDR2 is SYDVKM. J was trimmed by 4 bases and V by 7 bases; bases with no gene match: 9. The CDR3 is made up of 14 amino acids. The chain's CDR3 is CASTLQGSLYGYTF. The CDR3 nucleotides are TGTGCCAGCACATTACAGGGGTCCCTCTATGGCTACACCTTC.

This chain joins TRBV6-5 and TRBJ2-1; no clear D gene. Trimming removed 3 bases from V and 5 bases from J, with 11 bases in between. Per the germline V gene, CDR1 is MNHEY and CDR2 is SVGAGI. This CDR3 has 14 residues. The CDR3 DNA follows: TGTGCCAGCAGTTATTCGTCTACCAACAATGAGCAGTTCTTC. It encodes CASSYSSTNNEQFF.

The genes are TRBV11-2 and TRBJ2-5; D may be TRBD1 (5 bases). Trimming cost V 3 bases and J 4 bases, with 15 bases left between them. Germline V gene data show CDR1 as SGHAT and CDR2 as FQNNGV. This CDR3 spans 15 amino acids. CDR3 DNA: TGTGCCAGCAGCTTCATACAGGACACCTCAGAGACCCAGTACTTC. Amino acid sequence: CASSFIQDTSETQYF.

The CDR3 nucleotides are TGTGCCAGCAGTCCCAGACAGAACAATGAGCAGTTCTTC. The encoded protein is CASSPRQNNEQFF. The chain joins TRBV12-3 or TRBV12-4 to TRBJ2-1; D perhaps matches TRBD1 (5 bases). The CDR3 totals 13 residues. The V end lost 5 bases, the J end lost 5 bases, and 10 bases lay between the germline ends.